This TCR beta chain derives from a study of T cell responses to AZD1222 COVID-19 vaccine. Using immunoSEQ multiplex PCR, the repertoire was profiled, and TCRdb retains in-frame clones only, with some absent. In the table there are around 120,000 clones, around 88% of which are singletons. Germline V CDR1 and CDR2: MNHEY, SMNVEV (reference sequence). The CDR3 extends over 15 amino acids. Trimming stripped 8 bases from V and 0 bases from J, with 16 bases between. The chain combines TRBV27 with TRBJ1-1; D may be TRBD1 (6 bases). This material consisted of peripheral blood, taken 28 days after the second AZD1222 dose. The origin of this receptor is an adult who received the AZD1222 COVID-19 vaccine. For the CDR3, the DNA is TGTGCCAGCGGGAGTAGGGGGATTATGAACACTGAAGCTTTCTTT. Its translation is CASGSRGIMNTEAFF.